Shown below are 13 T cell receptor beta chains from a single sample sequenced in a study of CD8 T cells in Susac syndrome. cDNA came from roughly 0.53 to 1 ug RNA primed by random hexamers. TCRdb processed the immunoSEQ multiplex PCR reads anew with MiXCR; each CDR3 protein has one entry. The sample carries 150,000 or so distinct CDR3 sequences, around 96% recorded once. What was sequenced was CD4+ T cells from PBMCs. These receptors were obtained from a human donor with Susac syndrome.

This clonotype was counted once. This CDR3 is CASRHTGGTGELFF. CDR3 nucleotides: TGTGCCAGTAGACACACAGGGGGCACCGGGGAGCTGTTTTTT. The chain couples TRBV19 to TRBJ2-2; 8 nucleotides match TRBD1. The V gene's germline CDR1 is LNHDA and CDR2 SQIVND (reference sequence). Losses at the gene ends were 6 bases for V and 4 bases for J; bases not matched to a gene: 4. CDR3 length: 14 amino acids.

The chain carries TRBV7-8 and TRBJ2-1; D is undetermined. Germline loops: CDR1 SGHVS, CDR2 FQNEAQ. The CDR3 consists of 15 residues. V shed 6 bases and J shed 2 bases, with 14 bases lying between them. In DNA form, the CDR3 reads TGTGCCAGCAGAACTATCGAGCCGCCCTACAATGAGCAGTTCTTC. Its protein is CASRTIEPPYNEQFF.

The chain uses TRBV30 and TRBJ1-5; no definite D call. Germline CDR1 and CDR2: GTSNPN and SVGIG (reference sequence). Trimming stripped 0 bases from V and 2 bases from J, with 8 bases between. CDR3 length: 14 residues. The chain's CDR3 is CAWSVPARNQPQHF. The CDR3 DNA sequence: TGTGCCTGGAGTGTACCAGCGCGCAATCAGCCCCAGCATTTT.

The genes are TRBV30 and TRBJ1-2; D unclear. The germline gives CDR1 GTSNPN, CDR2 SVGIG (reference sequence). This CDR3 spans 15 amino acids. V dropped 2 bases and J dropped 4 bases, with 17 bases sitting between them. CDR3 in DNA: TGTGCCTGGAGTAGGCGGGGTACCGGGAGCTATGGCTACACCTTC. Residues: CAWSRRGTGSYGYTF.

The rearrangement uses TRBV29-1 and TRBJ2-5; 8 bases match TRBD1. Unmatched junction bases numbered 9, after V lost 8 bases and J lost 4 bases. CDR1 and CDR2 (germline): SQVTM, ANQGSEA. CDR3 length equals 13 residues. CDR3 bases: TGCAGCTTCCTTACAGGGGGTTTAGAGACCCAGTACTTC. It specifies CSFLTGGLETQYF.

In this sample, this clonotype turned up once. The chain recombines TRBV7-2 with TRBJ2-1; D remains unclear. With 6 bases removed from V and 8 bases from J, the gap between germline ends came to 11 bases. Germline V gene data show CDR1 as SGHTA and CDR2 as FQGNSA. There are 12 residues in the CDR3. The CDR3 coding sequence is TGTGCCAGCAGGATAGCTTCGCATGAGCAGTTCTTC. Protein product: CASRIASHEQFF.

The chain recombines TRBV18 with TRBJ1-1; D not certain. The V gene lost 4 bases and the J gene lost 3 bases, with 12 bases spanning the gap. This CDR3 is 14 amino acids long. Germline CDR1 reads KGHSH; CDR2 reads LQKENI. Written as DNA, the CDR3 is TGTGCCAGCTCACTTACAAACGGAGACACTGAAGCTTTCTTT. Its translation is CASSLTNGDTEAFF. The full variable domain, with the rest looked up from reference TRBV18 and TRBJ1-1, is NAGVMQNPRHLVRRRGQEARLRCSPMKGHSHVYWYRQLPEEGLKFMVYLQKENIIDESGMPKERFSAEFPKEGPSILRIQQVVRGDSAAYFCASSLTNGDTEAFFGQGTRLTVV.

This clonotype came up once. V is TRBV7-2 and J is TRBJ2-7, with 7 bases lining up with TRBD2. V was clipped by 4 bases and J by 2 bases; unmatched bases: 11. Germline CDR1 and CDR2: SGHTA and FQGNSA. The CDR3 extends over 16 amino acids. The CDR3 nucleotides read TGTGCCAGCAGCTCCGGGGGGACCCGAGGGCCCTACGAGCAGTACTTC. As protein: CASSSGGTRGPYEQYF.

V and J are TRBV15 and TRBJ1-5, with no clear D. Trimming took 5 bases from V and 0 from J, leaving 14 bases between them. CDR1 and CDR2 (germline): LNHNV, YYDKDF (reference sequence). The CDR3 contains 16 residues. The CDR3 nucleotides read TGTGCCACCAGCGCCGAGACGGCATATAGCAATCAGCCCCAGCATTTT. Protein product: CATSAETAYSNQPQHF.

This chain joins TRBV20-1 and TRBJ2-2; D is ambiguous. Trimming left V 6 bases short and J 6 bases short, with 11 bases between. CDR3 length equals 12 residues. The germline V gene encodes CDR1 DFQATT and CDR2 SNEGSKA (reference sequence). CDR3 coding DNA: TGCAGTGCCCACAGCTTGTCCGGGGAGCTGTTTTTT. Translation gives CSAHSLSGELFF.

This rearrangement joins TRBV27 to TRBJ2-2, with 10 nucleotides matching TRBD2. CDR3 size: 15 residues. V shed 5 bases, J shed 4 bases, and the junction held 4 bases outside the gene matches. Germline values: CDR1 MNHEY, CDR2 SMNVEV (reference sequence). CDR3 protein: CASSNSGRTTGELFF. The CDR3 DNA follows: TGTGCCAGCAGTAATAGCGGGAGGACCACCGGGGAGCTGTTTTTT.

V and J are TRBV28 and TRBJ2-3; the match to TRBD1 covers 8 bases. V trimming: 4 bases; J trimming: 0 bases; junction bases outside the gene matches: 3. Germline values: CDR1 MDHEN, CDR2 SYDVKM. This CDR3 has 15 residues. CDR3 amino acids: CASSSHRGSTDTQYF. The CDR3 DNA reads TGTGCCAGCAGTTCACACAGGGGGAGCACAGATACGCAGTATTTT.

This chain connects TRBV29-1 to TRBJ1-1; possibly TRBD1 for D (5 bases). This CDR3 spans 11 amino acids. The germline V gene has CDR1 SQVTM and CDR2 ANQGSEA. Trimming shortened V by 6 bases and J by 2 bases, and 7 bases separated the two germline ends. CDR3 residues: CSVGLNTEAFF. The DNA of the CDR3 is TGCAGCGTGGGGCTCAACACTGAAGCTTTCTTT.